These T cell receptor beta chains were read from a single sample in a study of cytomegalovirus exposure and HLA in healthy donors. The table came from immunoSEQ multiplex PCR; TCRdb's copy has only in-frame clones and leaves some out. The repertoire has 90,000 to 100,000 clones, roughly 80% of them found once; the top ten carry more than 1.5%. The sequenced material came from PBMCs. Every receptor here comes from a man between 35 and 55 years old in good health and CMV-seronegative. The CDR3 runs from the conserved cysteine through the conserved F or W. The order of the fields is CDR3 protein, V gene.

CASGRRSTDTQYF,TRBV28
CSLEKFGEQFF,TRBV29-1
CASSFVDRGYQPQHF,TRBV28
CASSMRQGRNQPQHF,TRBV19
CATSRDSRQGSIAKNIQYF,TRBV15
CSVFRRDSYEQYF,TRBV29-1
CASSYSGILADTQYF,TRBV27
CASSLTSSGSDEQFF,TRBV5-8
CSAAGMTQYF,TRBV29-1
CASSPRAQGVNEQFF,TRBV11-2
CASSEAISGANVLTF,TRBV6-1
CASRRTSGRNDEQYF,TRBV28
CASSQSLAAPRNEQFF,TRBV4-3
CASSQVQGGEKLFF,TRBV4-1